The 6 T cell receptor beta chains below come from one sample, sequenced in a study of T cell responses to AZD1222 COVID-19 vaccine. Only in-frame clones appear in the TCRdb table, and some are missing; sequencing was by immunoSEQ multiplex PCR. This table has 120,000 to 150,000 clones, about 92% appearing once. The sequences come from peripheral blood, collected on day 0 of AZD1222 vaccination. Receptors were obtained from an adult in good health.

For this clone: One end of the junction varies from germline; a read error may be responsible. The chain recombines TRBV27 with TRBJ2-7; TRBD2 matches 11 bases. The germline CDR1 and CDR2 sequences are MNHEY and SMNVEV (reference sequence). The CDR3 contains 15 residues. The CDR3 is CASSLSGTSGLKGYF. The CDR3 DNA reads as TGTGCCAGCAGTCTATCCGGGACTAGCGGCCTTAAAGGGTACTTC.

The chain combines TRBV6-5 with TRBJ2-7, with TRBD1 matching over 9 bases. J was trimmed by 4 bases and V by 7 bases; bases with no gene match: 11. Germline CDR1 is MNHEY and CDR2 is SVGAGI. The CDR3 length is 15 residues. In DNA, the CDR3 is TGTGCCAGCACCAACCGCGGGGGACAGGGTTACGAGCAGTACTTC. Amino acids: CASTNRGGQGYEQYF.

The rearrangement uses TRBV5-1 and TRBJ1-1; 8 bases fit TRBD1. CDR1 SGHRS and CDR2 YFSETQ come from the germline V gene. With V trimmed by 0 bases and J by 2 bases, 3 bases remained unmatched. The CDR3 consists of 15 residues. CDR3 DNA sequence: TGCGCCAGCAGCTTGGTTTCAGGGGGCAACACTGAAGCTTTCTTT. Protein: CASSLVSGGNTEAFF.

The chain joins TRBV14 to TRBJ2-5; D uncertain. Germline CDR1 SGHDN, CDR2 FVKESK. This CDR3 comprises 14 residues. The V end lost 0 bases, the J end lost 5 bases, and 10 bases lay between the germline ends. The CDR3 coding sequence is TGTGCCAGCAGCCAAGACTACCTTACCGAGACCCAGTACTTC. Protein sequence: CASSQDYLTETQYF.

The chain is built from TRBV19 and TRBJ1-3; a possible D gene is TRBD1 (6 bases). CDR3 length: 13 amino acids. V was shortened by 9 bases and J by 2 bases, with 11 bases between the two germline ends. Germline V gene sequence: CDR1 LNHDA, CDR2 SQIVND (reference sequence). The DNA for the CDR3 is TGTGCCAGCCTTACAGGGACTGGAAACACCATATATTTT. This sequence encodes CASLTGTGNTIYF.

The chain uses TRBV30 and TRBJ2-7, with 8 nucleotides matching TRBD1. The germline V gene has CDR1 GTSNPN and CDR2 SVGIG (reference sequence). This CDR3 spans 11 amino acids. Trimming at V came to 5 bases and at J to 3 bases, leaving 0 bases not matched to a gene. For the CDR3, the DNA is TGTGCCTGGGACAGGGGCTACGAGCAGTACTTC. Translated: CAWDRGYEQYF.